This TCR beta chain was captured by sequencing in a study of graft-versus-host responses after intestinal transplantation. Background on the study: Induction using anti-thymocyte globulin, followed by tacrolimus and steroids for 2 to 4 years, was given to all recipients. Study-level findings and limits: HvG clone declines early post-transplant were associated with peak circulating GvH levels. Subjects displaying graft-donor T cell macrochimerism possessed elevated graft-versus-host to host-versus-graft clonal ratios inside allografts.

Measured with immunoSEQ multiplex PCR; TCRdb has only the in-frame clones, and not every one. The repertoire holds approximately 120,000 clones, with just over 90% as singletons. In this sample, this clone turned up once. As yet, its antigen is unknown. The sequence derives from a human donor who received an intestinal transplant. Here the sequenced sample was unstimulated CD4+ T cells sorted from spleen or lymph node cells, taken before intestinal transplant.

The CDR3 nucleotides are TGCGCCAGCAGTGATAGGACGGGGGAGCAGTACTTC. It translates to CASSDRTGEQYF. The genes are TRBV10-1 and TRBJ2-7, with TRBD2 as a possible D gene (5 bases). Germline V gene data show CDR1 as WNHNN and CDR2 as SYGVQD (reference sequence). Trimming took 3 bases from V and 7 from J, leaving 10 bases between them. This CDR3 is built from 12 residues.